This TCR beta chain was documented in a study of T-cell memory formation after mild COVID-19. The CDR3 contains 18 residues. CDR1 is LGHNA and CDR2 is YSLEER in the germline V gene. J lost 0 bases, V lost 4 bases, and 6 bases had no gene match. 5'RACE primed from the constant segment yielded TCR alpha and TCR beta cDNA libraries bearing sample barcodes and UMIs. TCRdb reprocessed the 5' RACE reads with MiXCR, giving one entry per CDR3 protein. The profile shows fewer than 650,000 distinct CDR3 sequences, roughly 20% of them singletons. The sample comprised PBMCs or a T cell subset sorted from them (not recorded which). The receptor's source is an adult woman who had mild COVID-19 (a few samples of this study predate the infection). Cell type and time point are not known. V and J are TRBV4-3 and TRBJ2-1; 13 bases fit TRBD2. The CDR3 loop is CASSRSGLAGVSYNEQFF. As DNA, the CDR3 is TGCGCCAGCAGCCGATCCGGACTAGCGGGAGTCTCCTACAATGAGCAGTTCTTC.